This TCR beta chain was captured by sequencing in a study of shared clonotypes between healthy human individuals. General observations from the study: Some naive CD4 clonotypes, 4% to 6%, turned up in common across a handful of donors. The sole specimen, blood, was sampled, and tissue repertoires likely differ.

The V and J ends lost 5 bases and 3 bases, in that order; junction bases with no gene match: 9. The CDR3 spans 15 residues. CDR1 is SGHRS and CDR2 is YFSETQ in the germline V gene. Only one count was recorded for this clone. Its antigen is unknown. CD45RO negativity and positive selection for CCR7 defined naive CD8 cells, a population that excluded terminally differentiated effector memory CD45RA+ cells. Generated by immunoSEQ multiplex PCR, the TCRdb table keeps only in-frame clones and is missing some. This sample has around 2.1 million clones, with approximately 94% found just once. The chain employs TRBV5-1 and TRBJ2-7; 9 bases align to TRBD2. The receptor was derived from a man between 18 and 29 years old in good health. Some clones in this sample may be carry-over from other donors' samples. The source material was naive CD8+ T cells from PBMCs. CDR3 sequence reads: CASRIAGDTFYEQYF. CDR3 DNA: TGCGCCAGCAGAATAGCGGGGGATACCTTCTACGAGCAGTACTTC.